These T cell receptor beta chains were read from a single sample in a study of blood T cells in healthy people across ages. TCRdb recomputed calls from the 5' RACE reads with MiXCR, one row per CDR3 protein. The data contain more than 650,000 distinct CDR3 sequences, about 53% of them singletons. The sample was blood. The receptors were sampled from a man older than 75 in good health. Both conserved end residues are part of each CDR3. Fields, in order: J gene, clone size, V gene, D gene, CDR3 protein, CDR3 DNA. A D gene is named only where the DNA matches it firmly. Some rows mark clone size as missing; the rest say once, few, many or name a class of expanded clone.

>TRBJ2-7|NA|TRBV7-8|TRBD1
CASSLGQVFEQYF
TGTGCCAGCAGCTTGGGACAGGTATTCGAGCAGTACTTC
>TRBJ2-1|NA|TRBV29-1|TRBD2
CSGGEGNEQFF
TGCAGCGGGGGGGAGGGCAATGAGCAGTTCTTC
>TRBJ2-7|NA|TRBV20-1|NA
CSASLDYPYNEQYF
TGCAGTGCTAGTCTGGACTACCCATACAATGAGCAGTACTTC
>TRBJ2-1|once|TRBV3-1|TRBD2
CASSVGSSGAYNEQFF
TGTGCCAGCAGCGTCGGGTCTAGCGGGGCATACAATGAGCAGTTCTTC
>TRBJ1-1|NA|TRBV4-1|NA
CASSQRGEGKEAFF
TGCGCCAGCAGCCAACGGGGTGAGGGGAAGGAAGCTTTCTTT
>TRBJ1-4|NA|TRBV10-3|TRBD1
CAISEAGQGELFF
TGTGCCATCAGTGAGGCGGGACAGGGGGAACTGTTTTTT
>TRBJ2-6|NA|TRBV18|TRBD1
CASSLGTGNSGANVLTF
TGTGCCAGCTCACTCGGGACAGGGAACTCTGGGGCCAACGTCCTGACTTTC
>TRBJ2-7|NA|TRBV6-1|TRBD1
CASGRDRQNSYEQYF
TGTGCCAGCGGCCGGGACAGGCAAAACTCCTACGAGCAGTACTTC
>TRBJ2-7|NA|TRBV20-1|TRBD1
CSASPGTGTDEQYF
TGCAGTGCTAGCCCCGGGACAGGGACCGACGAGCAGTACTTC
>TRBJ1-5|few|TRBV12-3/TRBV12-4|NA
CASSLLGNSNQPQHF
TGTGCCAGCAGTTTACTAGGCAATAGCAATCAGCCCCAGCATTTT
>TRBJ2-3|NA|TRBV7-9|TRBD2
CASSGGLTGGYTQYF
TGTGCCAGCAGCGGAGGACTAACGGGAGGGTATACGCAGTATTTT
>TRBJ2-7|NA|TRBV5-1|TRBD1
CASSFDGQGAGYEQYF
TGCGCCAGCAGCTTCGACGGACAGGGGGCAGGCTACGAGCAGTACTTC
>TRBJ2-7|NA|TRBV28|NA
CASSLDSGFSYEQYF
TGTGCCAGCAGTTTAGACAGCGGGTTCTCCTACGAGCAGTACTTC
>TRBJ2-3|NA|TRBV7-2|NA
CASSLRSDAYF
TGTGCCAGCAGCTTAAGGTCCGACGCGTATTTT
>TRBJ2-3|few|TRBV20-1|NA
CSARTQGRGFADTQYF
TGCAGTGCTAGGACCCAGGGACGGGGCTTTGCAGATACGCAGTATTTT
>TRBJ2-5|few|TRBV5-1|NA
CASSLEDRKETQYF
TGCGCCAGCAGCTTGGAGGACAGAAAAGAGACCCAGTACTTC
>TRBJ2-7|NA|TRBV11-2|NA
CASSPPPGFLDEQYF
TGTGCCAGCAGCCCTCCCCCAGGGTTTCTGGACGAGCAGTACTTC
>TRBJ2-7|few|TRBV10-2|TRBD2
CASKRTSGTYEQYF
TGCGCCAGCAAAAGGACTAGCGGGACCTACGAGCAGTACTTC
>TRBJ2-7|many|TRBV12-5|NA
CASGLTREQYF
TGTGCTAGTGGTTTGACACGAGAGCAGTACTTC
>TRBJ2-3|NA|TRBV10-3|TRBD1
CAIIHRGRGTDTQYF
TGTGCCATCATTCACAGGGGGCGCGGTACAGATACGCAGTATTTT
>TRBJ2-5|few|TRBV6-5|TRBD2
CASSYGTSAPGTQYF
TGTGCCAGCAGTTACGGGACTAGCGCTCCGGGGACCCAGTACTTC
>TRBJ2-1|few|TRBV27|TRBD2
CASSKIGRVNNEQFF
TGTGCCAGCAGTAAAATCGGGAGGGTCAACAATGAGCAGTTCTTC
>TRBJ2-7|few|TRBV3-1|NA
CASSRKQGASYEQYF
TGTGCCAGCAGCCGTAAACAGGGAGCCTCCTACGAGCAGTACTTC
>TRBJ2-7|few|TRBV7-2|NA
CASSPYGGGSSYEQYF
TGTGCCAGCAGCCCCTACGGTGGGGGTAGCTCCTACGAGCAGTACTTC
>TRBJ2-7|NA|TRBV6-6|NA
CASSPPAGYRGTEQYF
TGTGCCAGCAGTCCCCCCGCCGGGTACCGAGGCACCGAGCAGTACTTC
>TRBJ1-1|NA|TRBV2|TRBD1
CASTGDRGREAFF
TGTGCCAGCACCGGGGACAGGGGGAGGGAAGCTTTCTTT
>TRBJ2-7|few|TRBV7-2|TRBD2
CASSLGTSGIYSYEQYF
TGTGCCAGCAGCTTGGGGACTAGCGGGATCTACTCCTACGAGCAGTACTTC
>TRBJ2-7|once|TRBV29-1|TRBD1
CSVTGQVTYEQYF
TGCAGCGTTACGGGACAGGTGACCTACGAGCAGTACTTC
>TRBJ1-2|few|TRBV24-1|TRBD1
CATSDSGQGQNYGYTF
TGTGCCACCAGTGACTCGGGACAGGGACAGAACTATGGCTACACCTTC
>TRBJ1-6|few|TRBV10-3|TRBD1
CAISTGQGDNSPLHF
TGTGCCATCAGCACGGGACAGGGGGATAATTCACCCCTCCACTTT
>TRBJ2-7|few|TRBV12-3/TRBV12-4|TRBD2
CASSPGRVSEQYF
TGTGCCAGCAGTCCAGGGAGGGTAAGCGAGCAGTACTTC
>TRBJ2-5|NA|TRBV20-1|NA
CSARDRRGQPEQYF
TGCAGTGCTAGAGATCGTCGAGGACAACCTGAGCAGTACTTC
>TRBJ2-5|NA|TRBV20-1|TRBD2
CSARDLTSGIRETQYF
TGCAGTGCTAGAGATCTGACTAGCGGGATTCGAGAGACCCAGTACTTC